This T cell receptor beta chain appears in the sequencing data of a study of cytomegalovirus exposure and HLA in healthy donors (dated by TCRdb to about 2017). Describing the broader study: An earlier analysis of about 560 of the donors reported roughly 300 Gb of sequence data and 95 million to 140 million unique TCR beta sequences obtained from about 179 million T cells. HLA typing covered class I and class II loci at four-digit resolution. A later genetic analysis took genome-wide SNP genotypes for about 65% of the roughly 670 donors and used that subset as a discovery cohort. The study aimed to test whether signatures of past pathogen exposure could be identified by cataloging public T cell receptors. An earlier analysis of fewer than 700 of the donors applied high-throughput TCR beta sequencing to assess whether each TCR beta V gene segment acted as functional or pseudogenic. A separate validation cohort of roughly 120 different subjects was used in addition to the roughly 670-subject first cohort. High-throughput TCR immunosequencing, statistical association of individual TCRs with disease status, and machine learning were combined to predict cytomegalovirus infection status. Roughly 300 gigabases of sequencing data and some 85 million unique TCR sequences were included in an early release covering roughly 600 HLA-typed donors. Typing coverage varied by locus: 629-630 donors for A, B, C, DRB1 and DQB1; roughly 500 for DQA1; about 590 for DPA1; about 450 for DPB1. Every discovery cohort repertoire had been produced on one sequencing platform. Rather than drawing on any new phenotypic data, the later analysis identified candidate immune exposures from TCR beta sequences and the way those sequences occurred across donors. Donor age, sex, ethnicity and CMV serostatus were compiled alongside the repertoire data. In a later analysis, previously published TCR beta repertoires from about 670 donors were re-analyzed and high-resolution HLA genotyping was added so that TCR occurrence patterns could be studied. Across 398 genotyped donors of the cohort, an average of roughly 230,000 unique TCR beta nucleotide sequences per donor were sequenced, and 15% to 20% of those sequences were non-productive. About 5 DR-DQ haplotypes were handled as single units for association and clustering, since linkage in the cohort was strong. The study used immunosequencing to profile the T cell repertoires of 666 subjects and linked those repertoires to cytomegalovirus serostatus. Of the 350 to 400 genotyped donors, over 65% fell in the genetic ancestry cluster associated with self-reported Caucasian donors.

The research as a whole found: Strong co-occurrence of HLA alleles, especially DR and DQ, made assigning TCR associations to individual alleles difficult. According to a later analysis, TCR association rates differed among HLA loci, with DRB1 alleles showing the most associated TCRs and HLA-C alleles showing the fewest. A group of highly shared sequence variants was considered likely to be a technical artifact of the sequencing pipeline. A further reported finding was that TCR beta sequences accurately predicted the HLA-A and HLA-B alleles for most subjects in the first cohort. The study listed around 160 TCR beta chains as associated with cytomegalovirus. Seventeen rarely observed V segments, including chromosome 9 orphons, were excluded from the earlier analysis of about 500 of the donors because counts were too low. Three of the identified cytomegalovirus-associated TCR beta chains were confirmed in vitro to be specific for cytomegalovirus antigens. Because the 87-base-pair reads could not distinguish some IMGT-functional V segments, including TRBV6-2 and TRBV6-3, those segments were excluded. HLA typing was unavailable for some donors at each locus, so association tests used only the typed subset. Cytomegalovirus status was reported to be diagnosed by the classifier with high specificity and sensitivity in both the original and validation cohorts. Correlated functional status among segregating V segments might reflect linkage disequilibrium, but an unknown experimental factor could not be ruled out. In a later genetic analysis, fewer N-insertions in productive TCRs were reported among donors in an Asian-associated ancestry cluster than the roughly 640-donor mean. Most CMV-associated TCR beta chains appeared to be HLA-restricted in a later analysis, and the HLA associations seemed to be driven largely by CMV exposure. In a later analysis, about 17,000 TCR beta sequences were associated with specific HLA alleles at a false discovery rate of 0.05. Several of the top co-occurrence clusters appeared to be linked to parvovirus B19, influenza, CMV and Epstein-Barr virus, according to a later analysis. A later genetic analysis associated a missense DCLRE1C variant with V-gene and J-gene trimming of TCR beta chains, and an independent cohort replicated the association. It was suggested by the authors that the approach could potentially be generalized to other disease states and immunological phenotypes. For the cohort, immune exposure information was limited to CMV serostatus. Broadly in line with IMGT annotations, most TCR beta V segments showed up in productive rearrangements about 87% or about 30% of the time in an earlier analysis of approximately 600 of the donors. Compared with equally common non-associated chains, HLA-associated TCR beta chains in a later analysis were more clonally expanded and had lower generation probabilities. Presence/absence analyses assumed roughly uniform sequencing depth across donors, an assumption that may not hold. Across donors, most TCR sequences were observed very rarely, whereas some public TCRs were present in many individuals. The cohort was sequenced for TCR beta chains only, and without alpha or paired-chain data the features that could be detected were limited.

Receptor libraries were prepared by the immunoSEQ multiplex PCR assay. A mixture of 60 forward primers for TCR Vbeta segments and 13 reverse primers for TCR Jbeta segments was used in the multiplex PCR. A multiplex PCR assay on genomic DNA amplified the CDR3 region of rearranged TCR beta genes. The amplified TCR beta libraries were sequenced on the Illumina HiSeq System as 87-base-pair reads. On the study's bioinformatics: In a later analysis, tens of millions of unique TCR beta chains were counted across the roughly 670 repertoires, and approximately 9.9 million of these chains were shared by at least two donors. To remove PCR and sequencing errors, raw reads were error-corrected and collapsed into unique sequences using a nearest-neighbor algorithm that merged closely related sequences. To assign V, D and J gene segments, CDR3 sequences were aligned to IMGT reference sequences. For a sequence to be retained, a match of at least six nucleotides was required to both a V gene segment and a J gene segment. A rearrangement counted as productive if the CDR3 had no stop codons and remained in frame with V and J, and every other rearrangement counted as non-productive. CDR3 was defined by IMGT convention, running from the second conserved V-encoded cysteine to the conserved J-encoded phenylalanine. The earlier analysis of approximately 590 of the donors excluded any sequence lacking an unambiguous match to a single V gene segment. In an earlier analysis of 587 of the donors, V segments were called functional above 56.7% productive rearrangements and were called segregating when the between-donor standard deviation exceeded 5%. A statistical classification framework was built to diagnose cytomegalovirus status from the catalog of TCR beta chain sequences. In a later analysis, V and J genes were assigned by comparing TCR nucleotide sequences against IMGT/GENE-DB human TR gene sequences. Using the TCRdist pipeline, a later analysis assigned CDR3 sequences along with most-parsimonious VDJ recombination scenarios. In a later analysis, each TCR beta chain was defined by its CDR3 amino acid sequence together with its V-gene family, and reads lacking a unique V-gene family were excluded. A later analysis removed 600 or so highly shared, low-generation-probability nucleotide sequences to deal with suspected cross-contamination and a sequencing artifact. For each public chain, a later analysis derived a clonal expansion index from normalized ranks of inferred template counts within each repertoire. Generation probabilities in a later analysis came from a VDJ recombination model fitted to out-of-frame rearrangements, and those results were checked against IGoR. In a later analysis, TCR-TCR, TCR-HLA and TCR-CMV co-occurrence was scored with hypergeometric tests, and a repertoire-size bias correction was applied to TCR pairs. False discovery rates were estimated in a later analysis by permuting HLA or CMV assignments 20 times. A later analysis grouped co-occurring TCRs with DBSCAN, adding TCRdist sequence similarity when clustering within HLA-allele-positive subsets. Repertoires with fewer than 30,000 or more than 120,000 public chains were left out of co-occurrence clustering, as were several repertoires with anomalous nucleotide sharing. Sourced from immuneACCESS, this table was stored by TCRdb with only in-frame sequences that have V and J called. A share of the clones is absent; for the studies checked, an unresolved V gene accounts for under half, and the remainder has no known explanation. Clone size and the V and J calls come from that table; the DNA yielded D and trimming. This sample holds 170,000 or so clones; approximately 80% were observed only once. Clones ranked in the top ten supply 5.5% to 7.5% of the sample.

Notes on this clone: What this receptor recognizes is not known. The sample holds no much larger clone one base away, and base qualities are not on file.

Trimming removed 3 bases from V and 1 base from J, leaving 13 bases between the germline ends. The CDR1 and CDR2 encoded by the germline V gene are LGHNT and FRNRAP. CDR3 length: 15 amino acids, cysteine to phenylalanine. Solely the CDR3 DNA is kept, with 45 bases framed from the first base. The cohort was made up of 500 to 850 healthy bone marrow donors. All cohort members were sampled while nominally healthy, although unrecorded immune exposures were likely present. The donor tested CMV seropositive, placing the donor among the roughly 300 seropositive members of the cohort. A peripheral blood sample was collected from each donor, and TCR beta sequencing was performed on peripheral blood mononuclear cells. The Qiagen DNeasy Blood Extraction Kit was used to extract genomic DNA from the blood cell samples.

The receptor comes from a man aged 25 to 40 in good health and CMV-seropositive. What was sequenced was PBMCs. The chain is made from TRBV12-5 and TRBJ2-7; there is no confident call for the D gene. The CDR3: CASGFVQSVSYEQYF. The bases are TGTGCTAGTGGTTTTGTGCAGTCCGTTTCCTACGAGCAGTACTTC.